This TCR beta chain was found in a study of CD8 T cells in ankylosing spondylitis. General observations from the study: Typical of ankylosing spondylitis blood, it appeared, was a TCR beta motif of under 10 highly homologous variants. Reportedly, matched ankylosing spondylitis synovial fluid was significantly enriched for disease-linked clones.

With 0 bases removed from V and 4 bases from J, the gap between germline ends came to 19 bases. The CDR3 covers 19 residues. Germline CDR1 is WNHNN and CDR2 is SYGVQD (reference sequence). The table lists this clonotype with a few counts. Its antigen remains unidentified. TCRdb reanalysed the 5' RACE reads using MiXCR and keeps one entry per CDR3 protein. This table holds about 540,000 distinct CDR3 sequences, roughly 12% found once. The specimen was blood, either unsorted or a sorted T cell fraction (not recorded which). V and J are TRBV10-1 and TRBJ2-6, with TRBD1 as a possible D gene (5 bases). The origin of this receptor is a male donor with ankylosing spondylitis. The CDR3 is CASSESRNRAGIGANVLTF. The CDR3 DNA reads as TGCGCCAGCAGTGAGTCGAGGAATAGGGCAGGGATCGGGGCCAACGTCCTGACTTTC.